This T cell receptor beta chain was sequenced for a study of shared clonotypes between healthy human individuals. About the study: Per donor, three plates held CD4 naive cells, three held CD4 memory, two held CD8 naive and one held CD8 memory. General study findings and limits: The generation probabilities recorded for non-shared clonotypes fell below those of clonotypes shared by all four donors.

Trimming removed 6 bases from V and 3 bases from J, with 6 bases in between. In germline, CDR1 is SGHTA, CDR2 FQGNSA. The CDR3 consists of 12 residues. As processed by the authors: As immunoSEQ supplied junction-only sequences (without quality scores), filtering differed. Using immunoSEQ multiplex PCR, the repertoire was profiled, and TCRdb retains in-frame clones only, with some absent. V and J calls and clone size are given by that table; D and trimming were obtained from the DNA. The table shows 1 million to 1.3 million clones, with 75% to 85% occurring only once. Remarks on this clone: Its antigen is undetermined.

The material sequenced was memory CD4+ T cells from PBMCs. This sample's subset: CD45RA-negative fraction. The V call is TRBV7-2, the J call TRBJ1-5; no firm D call. This sequence originates from a young man in good health. Some clones in this sample may be carry-over from other donors' samples. The CDR3 region has the DNA TGTGCCAGCAGTAGGGCCAATCAGCCCCAGCATTTT. It specifies CASSRANQPQHF.